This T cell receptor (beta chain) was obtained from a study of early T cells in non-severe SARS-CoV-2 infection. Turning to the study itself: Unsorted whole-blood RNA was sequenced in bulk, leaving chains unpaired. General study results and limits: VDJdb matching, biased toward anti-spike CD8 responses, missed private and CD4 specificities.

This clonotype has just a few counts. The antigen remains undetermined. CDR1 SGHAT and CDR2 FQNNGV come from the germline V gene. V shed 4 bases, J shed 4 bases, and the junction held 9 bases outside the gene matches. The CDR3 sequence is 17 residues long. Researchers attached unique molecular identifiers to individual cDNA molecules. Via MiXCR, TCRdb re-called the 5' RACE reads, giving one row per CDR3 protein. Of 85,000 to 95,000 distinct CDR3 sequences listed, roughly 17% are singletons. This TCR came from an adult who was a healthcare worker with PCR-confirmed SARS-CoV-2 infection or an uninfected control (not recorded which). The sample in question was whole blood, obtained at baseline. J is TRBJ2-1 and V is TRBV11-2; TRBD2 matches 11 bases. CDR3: CASSSYSGRALYNEQFF. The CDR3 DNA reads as TGTGCCAGCAGCTCCTATAGCGGGAGGGCCCTTTACAATGAGCAGTTCTTC.